This T cell receptor beta chain was sequenced in a study of shared T cell receptors in the human thymus. TCRdb's table, derived via immunoSEQ multiplex PCR, lists solely in-frame clones and lacks some. In the table there are roughly 660,000 clones, more than 75% of which are singletons. CDR3 length: 20 residues. V lost 0 bases, J lost 0 bases, and 19 bases lay in between. Germline lookup yields CDR1 SGDLS and CDR2 YYNGEE. Separately, the same data were catalogued under a study of human thymus T cells. As that report states: Resections from corrective heart surgery provided thymus tissue. The authors found apparently biased V and J gene usage in thymic and blood repertoires. Unrelated individuals were reported by related research to share highly overlapping thymic repertoires.

J is TRBJ2-6 and V is TRBV9, with D perhaps matching TRBD1 (5 bases). What was sequenced was thymocytes. This sequence was found in a boy younger than two with a congenital heart defect. CDR3 nucleotide sequence: TGTGCCAGCAGCGTAGGGGGCCACGAAGGGCCAAGCTCTGGGGCCAACGTCCTGACTTTC. As protein: CASSVGGHEGPSSGANVLTF.